Listed below are T cell receptor beta chains from one sample, sequenced in a study of shared clonotypes between healthy human individuals. Some clones are missing from TCRdb's copy, which holds only in-frame ones; the method was immunoSEQ multiplex PCR. The profile shows about 1.5 million clones, approximately 98% of them singletons. Sequenced: naive CD4+ T cells sorted from blood. These receptors were obtained from a man aged 30 to 45 in good health. CDR3s include the opening cysteine and the closing phenylalanine or tryptophan. A D gene is named only where the DNA matches it firmly. Clone sizes are given selectively: once, few, many, or a class where the clone is expanded.

v_call: TRBV18; clone_size: .; j_call: TRBJ2-3; d_call: TRBD2; cdr3_nt: TGTGCCAGCTCACCCCGTAGCGGGATTGGGACAGATACGCAGTATTTT; cdr3_aa: CASSPRSGIGTDTQYF
v_call: TRBV2; clone_size: .; j_call: TRBJ2-5; d_call: TRBD2; cdr3_nt: TGTGCCAGCAGCGAGTTACTAGCGGTCCAAGAGACCCAGTACTTC; cdr3_aa: CASSELLAVQETQYF
v_call: TRBV11-3; clone_size: .; j_call: TRBJ2-7; d_call: TRBD1; cdr3_nt: TGTGCCAGCAGCAAATCGGGGACAGGGGGTTTTCACGAGCAGTACTTC; cdr3_aa: CASSKSGTGGFHEQYF
v_call: TRBV10-3; clone_size: .; j_call: TRBJ2-3; d_call: .; cdr3_nt: TGTGCCATCAGTCTCGGGCCAGATACGCAGTATTTT; cdr3_aa: CAISLGPDTQYF
v_call: TRBV28; clone_size: .; j_call: TRBJ1-4; d_call: .; cdr3_nt: TGTGCCAGCAGTGCAGGCCCGAGTGAAAAACTGTTTTTT; cdr3_aa: CASSAGPSEKLFF
v_call: TRBV5-8; clone_size: .; j_call: TRBJ1-5; d_call: .; cdr3_nt: TGTGCCAGCGAAAGGAGTAGCAATCAGCCCCAGCATTTT; cdr3_aa: CASERSSNQPQHF
v_call: TRBV29-1; clone_size: .; j_call: TRBJ2-2; d_call: TRBD1; cdr3_nt: TGCAGCGTCAGACAGGGCGTAATTACCGGGGAGCTGTTTTTT; cdr3_aa: CSVRQGVITGELFF
v_call: TRBV27; clone_size: .; j_call: TRBJ2-6; d_call: TRBD1; cdr3_nt: TGTGCCAGCAGTTTAGGACAGGGGCTAGGTCCTGGGGCCAACGTCCTGACTTTC; cdr3_aa: CASSLGQGLGPGANVLTF
v_call: TRBV14; clone_size: .; j_call: TRBJ1-3; d_call: .; cdr3_nt: TGTGCCAGCAGCCCAAGAGGACGGGCCCTCTCTGGAAACACCATATATTTT; cdr3_aa: CASSPRGRALSGNTIYF
v_call: TRBV5-1; clone_size: .; j_call: TRBJ2-3; d_call: TRBD2; cdr3_nt: TGCGCCAGTGGGACTACCTACACAGATACGCAGTATTTT; cdr3_aa: CASGTTYTDTQYF
v_call: TRBV5-1; clone_size: .; j_call: TRBJ2-1; d_call: TRBD2; cdr3_nt: TGCGCCAGCAGCTTGGTTACTAGCGGGAGAAATGAGCAGTTCTTC; cdr3_aa: CASSLVTSGRNEQFF
v_call: TRBV28; clone_size: .; j_call: TRBJ2-1; d_call: TRBD1; cdr3_nt: TGTGCCAGCATCATGCCGGGACAGGGCAGCAATGAGCAGTTCTTC; cdr3_aa: CASIMPGQGSNEQFF
v_call: TRBV7-9; clone_size: .; j_call: TRBJ2-7; d_call: TRBD2; cdr3_nt: TGTGCCAGCAGCTTAGGAGCCCTAGCGGGAGATCCGGGCGAGCAGTACTTC; cdr3_aa: CASSLGALAGDPGEQYF
v_call: TRBV5-4; clone_size: once; j_call: TRBJ1-3; d_call: .; cdr3_nt: TGTGCCAGCAGCCCGACGGCTTCTGGAAACACCATATATTTT; cdr3_aa: CASSPTASGNTIYF
v_call: TRBV4-3; clone_size: .; j_call: TRBJ2-2; d_call: TRBD2; cdr3_nt: TGCGCCAGCAGCCAAGAGTCCTTTGCGGGAGGGCCCTCCGGGGAGCTGTTTTTT; cdr3_aa: CASSQESFAGGPSGELFF
v_call: TRBV28; clone_size: .; j_call: TRBJ2-7; d_call: TRBD1; cdr3_nt: TGTGCCAGCAGACTCGCCGGGACAGGGGCCGAGCAGTACTTC; cdr3_aa: CASRLAGTGAEQYF
v_call: TRBV6-5; clone_size: .; j_call: TRBJ1-1; d_call: .; cdr3_nt: TGTGCCAGCAGACCCCGGAGGGGCGCCGCTGAAGCTTTCTTT; cdr3_aa: CASRPRRGAAEAFF
v_call: TRBV18; clone_size: .; j_call: TRBJ2-7; d_call: .; cdr3_nt: TGTGCCAGCTCACCACGCCGGGTGGCCTACGAGCAGTACTTC; cdr3_aa: CASSPRRVAYEQYF
v_call: TRBV18; clone_size: once; j_call: TRBJ2-6; d_call: TRBD1; cdr3_nt: TGTGCCAGCTCACGGGGACAGGGGGCTTCTGGGGCCAACGTCCTGACTTTC; cdr3_aa: CASSRGQGASGANVLTF
v_call: TRBV5-5; clone_size: .; j_call: TRBJ2-7; d_call: .; cdr3_nt: TGTGCCAGCAGCTTGGAGGGATTCGAGCAGTACTTC; cdr3_aa: CASSLEGFEQYF
v_call: TRBV4-1; clone_size: .; j_call: TRBJ2-7; d_call: .; cdr3_nt: TGCGCCAGCAGCCAAGTGTCAGGCCCCTACGAGCAGTACTTC; cdr3_aa: CASSQVSGPYEQYF
v_call: TRBV2; clone_size: .; j_call: TRBJ2-5; d_call: .; cdr3_nt: TGTGCCAGCCGAGGGGCTTCAGAGACCCAGTACTTC; cdr3_aa: CASRGASETQYF
v_call: TRBV19; clone_size: .; j_call: TRBJ1-2; d_call: TRBD1; cdr3_nt: TGTGCCAGTAGTATAACGGACAGGATATCTGTCTACACCTTC; cdr3_aa: CASSITDRISVYTF
v_call: TRBV5-6; clone_size: .; j_call: TRBJ2-7; d_call: .; cdr3_nt: TGTGCCAGCAGCCTCGGACAAGTGCAGTACTTC; cdr3_aa: CASSLGQVQYF
v_call: TRBV6-5; clone_size: once; j_call: TRBJ2-7; d_call: TRBD1; cdr3_nt: TGTGCCAGCAGTCCGGGACAGGGCCGCGACGAGCAGTACTTC; cdr3_aa: CASSPGQGRDEQYF
v_call: TRBV7-8; clone_size: .; j_call: TRBJ2-5; d_call: TRBD2; cdr3_nt: TGTGCCAGCAGCTTCCTAGCTAGCGGGAGCGGAGAGACCCAGTACTTC; cdr3_aa: CASSFLASGSGETQYF
v_call: TRBV5-1; clone_size: .; j_call: TRBJ1-1; d_call: TRBD1; cdr3_nt: TGCGCCAGCAGCTTGGCCGGGACAGGGCCCTTAGTGAGCACTGAAGCTTTCTTT; cdr3_aa: CASSLAGTGPLVSTEAFF
v_call: TRBV6-1; clone_size: .; j_call: TRBJ2-7; d_call: .; cdr3_nt: TGTGCCAGCAGTGTGGGACGGTTTCCTACCGAGCAGTACTTC; cdr3_aa: CASSVGRFPTEQYF
v_call: TRBV6-5; clone_size: once; j_call: TRBJ2-2; d_call: .; cdr3_nt: TGTGCCAGCAGTTACTCGGCAAGGTCGGGGACCGGGGAGCTGTTTTTT; cdr3_aa: CASSYSARSGTGELFF
v_call: TRBV19; clone_size: once; j_call: TRBJ2-1; d_call: TRBD2; cdr3_nt: TGTGCCAGTAGTCCCCTCTCTATTGCGGGAGATGGTAATGAGCAGTTCTTC; cdr3_aa: CASSPLSIAGDGNEQFF
v_call: TRBV27; clone_size: .; j_call: TRBJ2-3; d_call: .; cdr3_nt: TGTGCCTCCCGGGGGTGGCGAACTAGCACAGATACGCAGTATTTT; cdr3_aa: CASRGWRTSTDTQYF
v_call: TRBV9; clone_size: .; j_call: TRBJ2-5; d_call: .; cdr3_nt: TGTGCCAGCAGCGTAGCTTATGGGCGTCCTCCCCAAGAGACCCAGTACTTC; cdr3_aa: CASSVAYGRPPQETQYF
v_call: TRBV19; clone_size: .; j_call: TRBJ2-2; d_call: TRBD1; cdr3_nt: TGTGCCAGTAGTGTCGGACAGGGGTTCACCGGGGAGCTGTTTTTT; cdr3_aa: CASSVGQGFTGELFF